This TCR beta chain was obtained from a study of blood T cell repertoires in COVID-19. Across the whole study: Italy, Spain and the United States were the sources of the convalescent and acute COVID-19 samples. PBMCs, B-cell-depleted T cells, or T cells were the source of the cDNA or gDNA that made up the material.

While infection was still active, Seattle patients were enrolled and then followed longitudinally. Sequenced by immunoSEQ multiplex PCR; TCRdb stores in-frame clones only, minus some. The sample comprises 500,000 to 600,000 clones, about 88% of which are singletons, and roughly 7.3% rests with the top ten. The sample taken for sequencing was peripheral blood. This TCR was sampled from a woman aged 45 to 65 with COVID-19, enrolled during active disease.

The CDR3, as DNA: TGTGCCAGCAGCCAAGGCCAGCAGGCTTCCTACGAGCAGTACTTC. It encodes CASSQGQQASYEQYF. The chain joins TRBV3-1 (or the pseudogene TRBV3-2) to TRBJ2-7; D not certain. The CDR3 totals 15 residues. Germline V gene data show CDR1 as LGHDT and CDR2 as YNNKEL (reference sequence). The V end lost 1 base, the J end lost 1 base, and 11 bases lay between the germline ends.